These 28 T cell receptor beta chains were all obtained from the same sample, sequenced in a study of OX40 agonist ivuxolimab in advanced cancers. The table came from immunoSEQ multiplex PCR; TCRdb's copy has only in-frame clones and leaves some out. In the table there are 60,000 or so clones, 70% to 90% of which are singletons. The source was CD4+ or CD8+ T cells sorted from blood, collected in a trial of the OX40 agonist ivuxolimab. These TCRs come from an adult with an advanced solid tumor such as melanoma, head and neck, liver or kidney cancer.

The genes are TRBV5-4 and TRBJ2-6, with TRBD1 identical over 9 bases. The CDR3 has 20 residues. After removal of 5 bases from V and 1 base from J, the junction contained 16 bases not matched to a gene. In germline, CDR1 is SGHNT, CDR2 YYREEE (reference sequence). CDR3 region: CASSDRDRVFLSSGANVLTF. For the CDR3, the DNA is TGTGCCAGCAGTGACCGGGACAGGGTATTTCTTTCTTCTGGGGCCAACGTCCTGACTTTC.

The chain joins TRBV28 to TRBJ1-5; 11 nucleotides align to TRBD1. Germline CDR1 MDHEN, CDR2 SYDVKM. This CDR3 has 15 amino acids. Unmatched junction bases numbered 8, after V lost 6 bases and J lost 7 bases. This CDR3 is CASSKDRGLQQPQHF. The CDR3 coding sequence is TGTGCCAGCAGCAAGGACAGGGGGCTTCAACAGCCCCAGCATTTT.

By share, this clone ranks as medium-sized. The CDR3 region has the DNA TGTGCCAGCAGCTGGGGGACCAGAAACACCGGGGAGCTGTTTTTT. It codes for CASSWGTRNTGELFF. The chain links TRBV7-6 to TRBJ2-2, with D possibly being TRBD1 or TRBD2 (5 bases each). This CDR3 is built from 15 residues. Germline-derived CDR1 and CDR2 are SGHVS and FNYEAQ. V lost 4 bases to trimming and J lost 2 bases, with 11 bases between them.

In its sample, this clone was seen once. V gene TRBV19 combines with J gene TRBJ1-1; D remains unclear. V was pared by 5 bases and J by 7 bases, with 14 bases between. The CDR3 extends over 13 amino acids. Germline V CDR1 and CDR2: LNHDA, SQIVND (reference sequence). The CDR3 region has the DNA TGTGCCAGTAGTTTGAACGACCTACTTGAAGCTTTCTTT. As protein: CASSLNDLLEAFF.

The gene calls are TRBV29-1 and TRBJ2-5; maybe TRBD1 (6 bases). CDR1 and CDR2 from the germline V gene are SQVTM and ANQGSEA. This CDR3 has 14 amino acids. V was trimmed by 3 bases and J by 0 bases, leaving 11 bases between them. The CDR3: CSVETGEYQETQYF. DNA for the CDR3: TGCAGCGTTGAGACAGGCGAGTACCAAGAGACCCAGTACTTC.

This CDR3 is CASSLHGTSSSNSPLHF. Here the CDR3 DNA reads TGTGCCAGCAGCCTACATGGGACATCGAGTTCCAATTCACCCCTCCACTTT. This chain connects TRBV9 to TRBJ1-6; D is perhaps TRBD1 (6 bases). This CDR3 region has 17 residues. Per the germline V gene, CDR1 is SGDLS and CDR2 is YYNGEE. V shed 4 bases and J shed 7 bases, with 21 bases lying between them.

The rearrangement links TRBV5-4 to TRBJ1-2, with D possibly matching TRBD1 (5 bases). The CDR3 is 14 residues long. The germline V gene has CDR1 SGHNT and CDR2 YYREEE (reference sequence). The V gene lost 2 bases and the J gene lost 4 bases, with 12 bases spanning the gap. This CDR3 is CASSFLQESYGYTF. In DNA form, the CDR3 reads TGTGCCAGCAGCTTCCTACAGGAGAGCTATGGCTACACCTTC. Looking up the rest from reference TRBV5-4 and TRBJ1-2 gives the full variable domain: ETGVTQSPTHLIKTRGQQVTLRCSSQSGHNTVSWYQQALGQGPQFIFQYYREEENGRGNFPPRFSGLQFPNYSSELNVNALELDDSALYLCASSFLQESYGYTFGSGTRLTVV.

V usage is TRBV19 and J usage is TRBJ2-7, with D possibly TRBD2 on 6 matching bases. The CDR3 is made up of 14 amino acids. Trimming left V 5 bases short and J 3 bases short, with 14 bases between. Germline loops: CDR1 LNHDA, CDR2 SQIVND (reference sequence). The CDR3 DNA is TGTGCCAGTAGTGAGTCCGGGAGAGGCTACGAGCAGTACTTC. Its translation is CASSESGRGYEQYF.

The chain recombines TRBV15 with TRBJ1-5, with 8 bases fitting TRBD1. CDR3 length: 16 amino acids. J was trimmed by 6 bases and V by 0 bases; bases with no gene match: 7. Germline V CDR1 and CDR2: LNHNV, YYDKDF (reference sequence). CDR3 DNA: TGTGCCACCAGCAGAGAGGTCGGAACAGGGGGTCAGCCCCAGCATTTT. It specifies CATSREVGTGGQPQHF.

The J gene is TRBJ2-3, the V gene TRBV27; D may be TRBD2 (5 bases). The CDR3 has 13 amino acids. Trimming left V 5 bases short and J 4 bases short, with 10 bases between. Germline CDR1 and CDR2: MNHEY and SMNVEV (reference sequence). The CDR3 sequence: CASSPTRADTQYF. The CDR3 coding sequence is TGTGCCAGCAGTCCTACGAGGGCAGATACGCAGTATTTT.

V gene TRBV28 combines with J gene TRBJ2-3, with D perhaps TRBD2 (5 bases). Deletions cut 8 bases from V and 7 bases from J, with 13 bases between. The CDR3 is made up of 12 amino acids. Germline lookup yields CDR1 MDHEN and CDR2 SYDVKM. The DNA of the CDR3 is TGTGCCAGCGGATTCGAGGGCCATACGCAGTATTTT. Its translation: CASGFEGHTQYF.

As for this clone: The sample holds other DNA sequences that translate to the same CDR3. This rearrangement joins TRBV7-6 to TRBJ2-1, with D possibly being TRBD2 (6 bases). V dropped 5 bases and J dropped 3 bases, with 17 bases sitting between them. The CDR3 runs to 16 residues. CDR1 and CDR2 from the germline V gene are SGHVS and FNYEAQ. The CDR3 here is CASSLGGGGSYNEQFF. The DNA for the CDR3 is TGTGCCAGCAGCCTAGGTGGTGGGGGGAGCTACAATGAGCAGTTCTTC.

The chain links TRBV5-4 to TRBJ2-3, with D possibly being TRBD1 or TRBD2 (6 bases each). Trimming left V 4 bases short and J 4 bases short, with 13 bases between. Looked up from germline, CDR1 is SGHNT and CDR2 is YYREEE (reference sequence). CDR3 size: 14 residues. The CDR3 protein is CASSPTGGADTQYF. The CDR3 bases are TGTGCCAGCAGCCCGACCGGGGGCGCAGATACGCAGTATTTT.

The chain combines TRBV11-2 with TRBJ2-3, with 11 nucleotides matching TRBD1. The CDR3 has 12 amino acids. CDR1 is SGHAT, CDR2 FQNNGV, per germline. The J segment lost 13 bases and the V segment lost 1 base, leaving 1 base of the junction unmatched. DNA for the CDR3: TGTGCCAGCAGCTTAGGGGGACAGGGGGAGTATTTT. Residues: CASSLGGQGEYF.

This clone has just one count. The gene calls are TRBV27 and TRBJ2-7; 7 bases align to TRBD2. Per germline, CDR1 MNHEY and CDR2 SMNVEV (reference sequence). The length of the CDR3 is 15 residues. The V gene end was trimmed by 3 bases and the J gene end by 6 bases; junction bases not matched to a gene: 11. CDR3 residues: CASSFTGGIGGEQYF. The CDR3, as DNA: TGTGCCAGCAGTTTCACCGGGGGGATCGGGGGCGAGCAGTACTTC.

The rearrangement joins TRBV5-6 to TRBJ1-1; tentatively, D is TRBD1 (5 bases). V lost 2 bases to trimming and J lost 1 base, with 9 bases between them. The germline V gene has CDR1 SGHDT and CDR2 YYEEEE. The length of the CDR3 is 14 residues. The CDR3 nucleotides are TGTGCCAGCAGCTTCAGGGTGACGAACACTGAAGCTTTCTTT. It encodes CASSFRVTNTEAFF.

A single count supports this clone. The chain recombines TRBV4-3 with TRBJ1-5, with D unresolved. The V gene's germline CDR1 is LGHNA and CDR2 YSLEER. Trimming left V 0 bases short and J 7 bases short, with 7 bases between. The CDR3 consists of 13 residues. The CDR3 loop is CASSQDKEQPQHF. Written as DNA, the CDR3 is TGCGCCAGCAGCCAAGATAAGGAGCAGCCCCAGCATTTT.

This clone has only one observation. The rearrangement links TRBV5-4 to TRBJ2-7, with TRBD1 identical over 9 bases. The V gene end was trimmed by 1 base and the J gene end by 6 bases; junction bases not matched to a gene: 8. Germline values: CDR1 SGHNT, CDR2 YYREEE (reference sequence). The CDR3 is made up of 15 amino acids. The CDR3 DNA follows: TGTGCCAGCAGCTTGCCGGAAGACAGGGGGGGCGAGCAGTACTTC. This sequence encodes CASSLPEDRGGEQYF.

The V gene is TRBV18, the J gene TRBJ2-1; the D gene could be TRBD1 or TRBD2 (5 bases each). CDR1 and CDR2 from the germline V gene are KGHSH and LQKENI. Trimming cost V 2 bases and J 8 bases, with 7 bases left between them. This CDR3 is built from 12 residues. The CDR3 DNA reads as TGTGCCAGCTCACCAAGGGGAGATGAGCAGTTCTTC. Translated: CASSPRGDEQFF.

Points on this clone: The sample carries other DNA sequences with the same CDR3. The V gene is TRBV11-2, the J gene TRBJ2-7; no reliable D call. V was shortened by 4 bases and J by 3 bases, with 10 bases between the two germline ends. The CDR3 loop spans 13 amino acids. Germline V gene data show CDR1 as SGHAT and CDR2 as FQNNGV. The CDR3 sequence: CASSSGPSYEQYF. DNA of the CDR3: TGTGCCAGCAGCTCCGGGCCCAGCTACGAGCAGTACTTC. Variable domain in full (rest from reference TRBV11-2 and TRBJ2-7): EAGVAQSPRYKIIEKRQSVAFWCNPISGHATLYWYQQILGQGPKLLIQFQNNGVVDDSQLPKDRFSAERLKGVDSTLKIQPAKLEDSAVYLCASSSGPSYEQYFGPGTRLTVT.

The chain recombines TRBV9 with TRBJ1-4; D ambiguous. The CDR3 extends over 16 amino acids. The V end lost 0 bases, the J end lost 3 bases, and 12 bases lay between the germline ends. Germline-derived CDR1 and CDR2 are SGDLS and YYNGEE. CDR3 loop: CASSVDGQGSNEKLFF. The DNA of the CDR3 is TGTGCCAGCAGCGTAGACGGCCAAGGTTCTAATGAAAAACTGTTTTTT.

J is TRBJ2-2 and V is TRBV28, with unresolved D. V was clipped by 5 bases and J by 1 base, with 17 bases between them. Germline CDR1 MDHEN, CDR2 SYDVKM. CDR3 length: 17 amino acids. The CDR3 is CASSPLGAELNTGELFF. In DNA form, the CDR3 reads TGTGCCAGCAGTCCGCTGGGTGCAGAGCTGAACACCGGGGAGCTGTTTTTT.

The CDR3 protein is CASSLRGRDYNEQFF. The CDR3 DNA reads as TGTGCCAGCAGCTTAAGGGGCAGGGACTACAATGAGCAGTTCTTC. The chain has TRBV7-3 and TRBJ2-1; D is possibly TRBD1 (5 bases). The V gene lost 1 base and the J gene lost 3 bases, with 10 bases spanning the gap. This CDR3 is 15 amino acids long. Germline V lookup: CDR1 SGHTA, CDR2 FQGTGA.

V usage is TRBV27 and J usage is TRBJ2-7; 11 bases fit TRBD1. V trimming: 5 bases; J trimming: 0 bases; junction bases outside the gene matches: 6. Germline CDR1 and CDR2: MNHEY and SMNVEV (reference sequence). The CDR3 contains 16 residues. The CDR3 nucleotides are TGTGCCAGCAGTCCAGTGGGACAGGGGGGCTCCTACGAGCAGTACTTC. It yields the protein CASSPVGQGGSYEQYF.

J is TRBJ2-3 and V is TRBV9; perhaps TRBD2 as D (5 bases). V lost 0 bases, J lost 1 base, and 6 bases lay in between. The CDR3 totals 14 residues. CDR1 is SGDLS and CDR2 is YYNGEE in the germline V gene. The DNA for the CDR3 is TGTGCCAGCAGCGTAGGGCGGGGCACAGATACGCAGTATTTT. Its translation is CASSVGRGTDTQYF.

V gene TRBV19 combines with J gene TRBJ2-7; no reliable D call. CDR3 length: 14 residues. V lost 7 bases and J 0 bases, leaving 13 bases between the germline ends. Germline V lookup: CDR1 LNHDA, CDR2 SQIVND (reference sequence). The CDR3, as DNA: TGTGCCAGTACCACGACGGGTAGCTCCTACGAGCAGTACTTC. This codes for CASTTTGSSYEQYF.

The gene calls are TRBV7-2 and TRBJ1-1; 10 bases align to TRBD1. Germline CDR1 and CDR2: SGHTA and FQGNSA. The CDR3 covers 15 residues. After removal of 5 bases from V and 5 bases from J, the junction contained 8 bases not matched to a gene. Here the CDR3 reads CASSPWTGGRTEAFF. The CDR3 bases are TGTGCCAGCAGCCCTTGGACAGGGGGAAGGACTGAAGCTTTCTTT.

The rearrangement joins TRBV15 to TRBJ1-2; unclear D gene. Germline loops: CDR1 LNHNV, CDR2 YYDKDF (reference sequence). This CDR3 has 15 amino acids. The germline V and J ends were trimmed by 0 bases and 7 bases, with 15 bases remaining between them. The CDR3 bases are TGTGCCACCAGCAGAGATCGGTCACCAGCGCGTGGCTACACCTTC. Amino acid sequence: CATSRDRSPARGYTF. The whole variable domain, remainder taken from reference TRBV15 and TRBJ1-2, is DAMVIQNPRYQVTQFGKPVTLSCSQTLNHNVMYWYQQKSSQAPKLLFHYYDKDFNNEADTPDNFQSRRPNTSFCFLDIRSPGLGDTAMYLCATSRDRSPARGYTFGSGTRLTVV.